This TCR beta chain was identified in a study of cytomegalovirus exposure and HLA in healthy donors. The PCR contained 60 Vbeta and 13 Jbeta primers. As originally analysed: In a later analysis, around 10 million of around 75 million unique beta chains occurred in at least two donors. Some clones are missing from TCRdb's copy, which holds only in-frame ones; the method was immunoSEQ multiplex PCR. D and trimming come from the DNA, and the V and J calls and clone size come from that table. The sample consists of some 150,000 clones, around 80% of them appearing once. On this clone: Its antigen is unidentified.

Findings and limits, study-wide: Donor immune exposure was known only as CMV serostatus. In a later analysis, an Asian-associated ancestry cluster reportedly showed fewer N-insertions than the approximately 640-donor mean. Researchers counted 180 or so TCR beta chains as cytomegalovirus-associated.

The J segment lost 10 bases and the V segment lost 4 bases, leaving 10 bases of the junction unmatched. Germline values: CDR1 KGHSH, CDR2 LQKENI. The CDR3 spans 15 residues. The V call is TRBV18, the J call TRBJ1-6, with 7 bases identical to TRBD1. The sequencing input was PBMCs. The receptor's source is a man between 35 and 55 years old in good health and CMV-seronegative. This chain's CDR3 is CASSQSTTGVSPLHF. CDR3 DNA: TGTGCCAGCTCACAAAGTACCACAGGGGTCTCACCCCTCCACTTT.